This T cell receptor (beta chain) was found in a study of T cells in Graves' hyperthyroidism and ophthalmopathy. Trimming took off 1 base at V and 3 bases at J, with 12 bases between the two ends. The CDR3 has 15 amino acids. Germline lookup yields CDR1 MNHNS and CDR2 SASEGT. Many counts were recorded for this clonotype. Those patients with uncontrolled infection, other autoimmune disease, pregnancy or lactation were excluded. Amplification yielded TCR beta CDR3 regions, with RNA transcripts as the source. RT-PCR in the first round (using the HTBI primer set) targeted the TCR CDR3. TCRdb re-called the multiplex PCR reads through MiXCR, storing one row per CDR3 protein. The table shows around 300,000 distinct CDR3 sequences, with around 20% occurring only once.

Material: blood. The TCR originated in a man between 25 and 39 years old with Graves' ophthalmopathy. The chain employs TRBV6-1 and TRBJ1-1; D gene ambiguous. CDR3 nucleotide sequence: TGTGCCAGCAGTGAAGGGGCCAGCGCCGACACTGAAGCTTTCTTT. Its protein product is CASSEGASADTEAFF.